This T cell receptor (beta chain) was found in a study of shared clonotypes between healthy human individuals. On the study more broadly: The donor pool was made up of a couple of women and a few men aged 18 to 49.

This clone was recorded only once. As yet, its antigen is unknown. Some clones are missing from TCRdb's copy, which holds only in-frame ones; the method was immunoSEQ multiplex PCR. The table has 2 million or so clones, about 94% seen once. Trimming cost V 4 bases and J 4 bases, with 17 bases left between them. CDR3 length: 16 residues. CDR1 SEHNR and CDR2 FQNEAQ come from the germline V gene (reference sequence). Naivety among CD8 cells was defined by CD45RO negativity and positive CCR7 selection, thereby excluding terminally differentiated effector memory CD45RA+ cells. Broader study findings: Roughly 5% was the fraction of naive CD4 clonotypes found shared across several donors. Larger estimated richness was generally seen in naive subsets than in memory subsets.

The V call is TRBV7-9, the J call TRBJ2-1; a weak D match, TRBD2 (6 bases). The receptor was derived from a man between 18 and 35 years old in good health. The sample consisted of naive CD8+ T cells sorted from blood. CDR3 nucleotide sequence: TGTGCCAGCAGCTCACGGGACTCCTCTACTTACAATGAGCAGTTCTTC. This gives the protein CASSSRDSSTYNEQFF.